Many counts were recorded for the clone carrying this T cell receptor beta chain. Antigen: not known. Previously described methods and listed TCR primers were used for bulk TCR libraries. From the PCR reads, TCRdb called clonotypes with MiXCR, one entry per CDR3 protein. Here the sample spans about 97,000 distinct CDR3 sequences, more than 20% being singletons. This specimen comes from a study of molecular identifiers for immune sequencing clone quantification. Study overall: Split five ways in replicates, RNA from around 18,000 or 91,000 naive CD8 cells had four portions sequenced.

Points from the study as a whole: Clones above 20 RNA copies contained over 97% of effector molecules but under 1% of naive ones. Single-cell amounts of spiked Jurkat TCR RNA were reportedly detectable among approximately 1 million naive cells.

Sequencing was carried out using naive CD8+ T cells from blood, with Jurkat cell RNA spiked in. Subset reported: FACS-sorted CD8+CD4-CCR7+CD45RA+ naive T cells. The TCR sequence derives from a human donor in good health. Some libraries in this study had Jurkat cell RNA spiked in.

This CDR3 reads CATSPVPPTGAKNIQYF. The CDR3 nucleotides read TGTGCCACCAGCCCAGTGCCGCCAACAGGGGCCAAAAACATTCAGTACTTC. The chain is built from TRBV15 and TRBJ2-4; a possible D gene is TRBD1 (6 bases). The germline V and J ends were trimmed by 5 bases and 1 base, with 18 bases remaining between them. Germline values: CDR1 LNHNV, CDR2 YYDKDF (reference sequence). This CDR3 region has 17 residues.